This T cell receptor (beta chain) was sequenced during a study of T cells in Graves' hyperthyroidism and ophthalmopathy. Notes on the study in general: The model identified upcoming ophthalmopathy a median about 6.5 months ahead of onset. Separating ophthalmopathy from stable hyperthyroidism was achieved by a 13 V-J model.

It was RNA transcripts that yielded the amplified TCR beta CDR3 regions. With the HTBI primer set, the TCR CDR3 went through a first round of RT-PCR. From the multiplex PCR reads, TCRdb called clonotypes with MiXCR, one entry per CDR3 protein. The sample shows 80,000 to 100,000 distinct CDR3 sequences, roughly 40% of them seen only once. Patients counted as stable if ophthalmopathy did not develop within 18 months. The CDR3 is 15 amino acids. CDR1 LNHNV and CDR2 YYDKDF come from the germline V gene (reference sequence). Trimming removed 0 bases at V and 0 bases at J, with 5 bases between. Comment on this clonotype: Its antigen is not identified.

The sample was peripheral blood or thyroid tissue (not recorded which). The clonotype was recovered from a woman in her twenties or thirties with Graves' hyperthyroidism. The chain uses TRBV15 and TRBJ1-4; D remains ambiguous. CDR3 loop: CATSRDPSTNEKLFF. The CDR3 DNA follows: TGTGCCACCAGCAGAGATCCATCAACTAATGAAAAACTGTTTTTT.